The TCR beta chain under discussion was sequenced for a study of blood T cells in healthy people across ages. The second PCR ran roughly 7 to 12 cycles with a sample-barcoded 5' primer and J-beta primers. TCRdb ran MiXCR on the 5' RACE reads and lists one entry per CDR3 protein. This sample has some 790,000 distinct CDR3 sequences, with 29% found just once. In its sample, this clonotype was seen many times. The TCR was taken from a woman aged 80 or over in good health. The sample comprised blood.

CDR3 DNA sequence: TGCAGTGCTAGAGCCCGAGCGGGGGCCTCTAAGACAGATACGCAGTATTTT. Protein: CSARARAGASKTDTQYF. The V gene is TRBV20-1, the J gene TRBJ2-3; TRBD2 matches 8 bases. The CDR3 totals 17 residues. Germline values: CDR1 DFQATT, CDR2 SNEGSKA (reference sequence). The trim removed 1 base at V and 3 bases at J, leaving 12 bases unmatched.